This T cell receptor beta chain was recorded in a study of OX40 agonist ivuxolimab in advanced cancers. About the full investigation: Ivuxolimab, which targeted the costimulatory receptor OX40 (CD134), was an agonistic, fully human IgG2 monoclonal antibody. Of the approximately 53 patients in dose escalation, about 20 had hepatocellular carcinoma, some 15 had melanoma, 9 had renal cell carcinoma and 9 had head and neck cancer. Prior anti-PD-1, anti-PD-L1 or anti-CTLA-4 therapy was permitted, and 30% to 45% of dose-escalation patients had received checkpoint inhibitors. The paper describes the monotherapy dose-escalation part (N of about 52 patients) of the phase I trial of ivuxolimab. The purpose of peripheral TCRbeta sequencing was to test whether ivuxolimab changed TCR sequence diversity and led to clonal T-cell expansion. Partial responses occurred in three dose-escalation patients, of whom one had hepatocellular carcinoma and two had cutaneous melanoma. Intravenous ivuxolimab was administered to patients every 2 weeks at six dose levels: 0.01, 0.1, 0.3, 1.5, 3 and 10 mg/kg. A male proportion of approximately 83% and a mean age of roughly 55 years, ranging from 23 to 79, were recorded for the dose-escalation cohort. Study-wide conclusions, independent of this receptor: After ivuxolimab, expanded clones were on average more numerous among CD8+ T cells than among CD4+ T cells. Low levels of normalized T-cell clonal expansion were also seen in some patients who did not respond. At doses of 0.1 to 3.0 mg/kg, clonal expansion of both CD4+ and CD8+ blood T cells was observed from baseline to week 6. Which antigens the clonally expanded peripheral T cells were specific for was not determined. In the 0.1-3.0 mg/kg groups, partial responders had among the lowest normalized peripheral clonal expansion, particularly in CD8+ T cells.

Genomic DNA was isolated from the sorted cells so that the TCRbeta CDR3 region could be sequenced. TCRbeta CDR3 regions were sequenced using the immunoSEQ Assay. The clones in this table, taken by TCRdb from immuneACCESS, are in-frame only. Not every clone is retained; where verified, under half of the shortfall comes from an unresolved V gene, and the cause of the rest is unknown. The sample contains approximately 76,000 clones, around 85% of them found a single time. In total, the top ten clones hold approximately 5% of the sample. Patients with a history of autoimmune disease or receiving systemic immunosuppression were excluded from the trial. Peripheral blood for TCR sequencing was collected from all dose cohorts at baseline, on cycle 4 day 1, and on cycle 7 day 1. The samples were drawn from a first-in-human, open-label, multicenter phase I dose-escalation trial of ivuxolimab. The trial enrolled adults with locally advanced or metastatic head and neck squamous cell, hepatocellular, melanoma or renal cell carcinoma. Before TCR sequencing, CD4+ T cells and CD8+ T cells were sorted from peripheral blood as separate populations.

This clone was seen a single time. What this receptor recognizes is not known. Base qualities are not at hand, and no much larger clone is one base apart. The CDR3 has 15 amino acids, counting the end cysteine and phenylalanine. The kept DNA is CDR3 alone, 45 bases in frame from the first base. The germline V gene gives CDR1 as SGHTA and CDR2 as FQGNSA. Ends trimmed: V by 1 base, J by 7 bases; bases unmatched to a gene: 4. This chain is built from TRBV7-2 and TRBJ1-4; 9 of the junction bases match TRBD1. The TCR originated in an adult with an advanced solid tumor such as melanoma, head and neck, liver or kidney cancer. This material consisted of CD4+ or CD8+ T cells sorted from blood, taken in a trial of the OX40 agonist ivuxolimab. The DNA sequence is as follows: TGTGCCAGCAGCTTAGGGGGACAGGGCGGTGAAAAACTGTTTTTT. It is translated as CASSLGGQGGEKLFF.